This record covers a single T cell receptor beta chain. Its cognate antigen is unknown. This CDR3 is 12 amino acids long. Trimming removed 3 bases at V and 5 bases at J, with 5 bases between. The germline V gene encodes CDR1 MDHEN and CDR2 SYDVKM. TCRdb fed the reads into MiXCR, producing one record per CDR3 protein. This table holds about 300,000 distinct CDR3 sequences, around 10% found once. The data stem from a study of T cell repertoires in cytomegalovirus infection. Study-wide points: Using cumulative public TCR beta family frequency, the authors identified those who carried CMV together with the relevant HLA.

The receptor was isolated from a human donor in good health (CMV status not recorded). Some clones in this sample may be carry-over from other donors' samples. V and J are TRBV28 and TRBJ2-4; D is unclear. The specimen sequenced was PBMCs. CDR3 sequence reads: CASSFPENIQYF. The CDR3 region has the DNA TGTGCCAGCAGTTTTCCCGAAAACATTCAGTACTTC.